The sequence of this TCR beta chain was determined in a study of response to subunit inactivated influenza vaccine listed by TCRdb under 2018. Turning to the overall study: Deep quantitative profiling of the T cell receptor repertoire was used in the study to follow responses to a trivalent subunit inactivated influenza vaccine. On the study overall, not on this receptor specifically: The authors suggested that each seasonal influenza vaccination may recruit only a limited number of new T cells.

Libraries were prepared through RT-PCR. Sequenced on an Illumina HiSeq 2500. The public reads were reprocessed in TCRdb via fastp at Q25 and MiXCR, keeping in-frame beta chains. One record per CDR3 amino acid sequence lists the most common genes and DNA. Present in this sample are roughly 500,000 distinct CDR3 sequences, roughly 23% of which were seen just once. The top ten clonotypes cover 1.5% to 2% of the sample. This clonotype was seen only a few times. Its antigen is currently not known. No base quality information exists; no much larger clone differs at one position. Measured from the cysteine to the phenylalanine, the CDR3 is 15 residues long. This entry keeps only the CDR3 DNA: 45 bases, framed from base 1. The V and J ends are trimmed by 6 bases and 2 bases, leaving 15 bases between them. The germline V gene encodes CDR1 MNHEY and CDR2 SVGEGT.

The receptor was isolated from a man aged 50 to 60 who received an inactivated influenza vaccine. Donor details come from another sample of the same person, matched by shared clones. The sequence links TRBV6-2 or TRBV6-3 to TRBJ2-3, with TRBD1 perhaps the D gene, on 6 matching bases. The sample here was CD4+ T cells sorted from PBMCs, taken more than 4 days after vaccination. CDR3 reads: CASRKWGQSTDTQYF. The DNA sequence is given as TGTGCCAGCAGGAAATGGGGGCAATCCACAGATACGCAGTATTTT.